The 22 T cell receptor beta chains below all came from one sample that was sequenced in a study of cytomegalovirus exposure and HLA in healthy donors. It was with 60 Vbeta and 13 Jbeta primers that the PCR ran. Libraries were prepared by immunoSEQ multiplex PCR; TCRdb keeps only in-frame clonotypes and omits some of them. In the table there are tens of thousands of clones, 65% to 90% of which are singletons. The material sequenced was PBMCs. The receptors were gathered from a man aged 30 to 45 in good health and CMV-seronegative.

The rearrangement links TRBV29-1 to TRBJ2-1, with D possibly matching TRBD1 (6 bases). Between the trimmed V and J ends, which lost 7 bases and 10 bases, there was a span of 17 bases. From germline, CDR1 is SQVTM and CDR2 ANQGSEA. This CDR3 contains 12 residues. The CDR3 DNA reads as TGCAGCGAGGCCATCAGGGGTGGGGAGCAGTTCTTC. Its protein is CSEAIRGGEQFF.

Concerning this clone itself: Mismatch with germline at one junction end may stem from a read error. The rearrangement uses TRBV5-5 and TRBJ2-7; a possible D gene is TRBD1 (5 bases). The CDR3 has 15 residues. Germline lookup yields CDR1 SGHKS and CDR2 YYEKEE (reference sequence). In DNA, the CDR3 is TGTGCCAGCACCTTGCGCGACAGTACCTTCTACGAGCAGTACTTC. This translates into CASTLRDSTFYEQYF.

Regarding this clone: In the same sample, other DNA sequences code for this CDR3. The genes are TRBV9 and TRBJ2-7; D is possibly TRBD1 (6 bases). The V gene lost 0 bases and the J gene lost 2 bases, with 9 bases spanning the gap. The V gene's germline CDR1 is SGDLS and CDR2 YYNGEE. CDR3 length: 14 amino acids. DNA of the CDR3: TGTGCCAGCAGCGTAGGGGACACTACCTACGAGCAGTACTTC. It translates to CASSVGDTTYEQYF.

The gene calls are TRBV5-6 and TRBJ1-2, with D unresolved. Germline V gives CDR1 SGHDT, CDR2 YYEEEE. The CDR3 runs 16 residues. Trimming removed 5 bases at V and 5 bases at J, with 22 bases between. CDR3 nucleotides: TGTGCCAGCAGATTGACGGATGTTGGGCCCGGATATGGCTACACCTTC. Its translation is CASRLTDVGPGYGYTF.

A note on this clone: A read error may account for a junction end that differs from germline. The chain links TRBV7-9 to TRBJ1-5, with D hard to call. This CDR3 is built from 15 residues. CDR1 is SEHNR and CDR2 is FQNEAQ in the germline V gene (reference sequence). DNA for the CDR3: TGTTCCAGCAGCGAGGCAGCACCCAGCAATCAGCCCCAGCATTTT. Translated: CSSSEAAPSNQPQHF.

V is TRBV27 and J is TRBJ2-7; 8 nucleotides agree with TRBD2. This CDR3 is 16 amino acids long. Germline loops: CDR1 MNHEY, CDR2 SMNVEV (reference sequence). V shed 5 bases and J 0 bases; nucleotides not matched to a gene: 9. The CDR3: CASSLRGSGVSYEQYF. The CDR3 coding sequence is TGTGCCAGCAGTCTTCGTGGTAGCGGGGTCTCCTACGAGCAGTACTTC.

Written as DNA, the CDR3 is TGTGCCAGCAGCTTAGATGGACAAGGGATGGAAGCTTTCTTT. This gives the protein CASSLDGQGMEAFF. The rearrangement links TRBV7-2 to TRBJ1-1; possible D gene TRBD1, 5 bases. This CDR3 spans 14 amino acids. CDR1 and CDR2 (germline): SGHTA, FQGNSA. With 1 base removed from V and 8 bases from J, the gap between germline ends came to 14 bases. Drawing the rest from reference TRBV7-2 and TRBJ1-1, the complete variable domain is GAGVSQSPSNKVTEKGKDVELRCDPISGHTALYWYRQSLGQGLEFLIYFQGNSAPDKSGLPSDRFSAERTGGSVSTLTIQRTQQEDSAVYLCASSLDGQGMEAFFGQGTRLTVV.

The chain combines TRBV29-1 with TRBJ2-3; D uncertain. The CDR3 is 12 residues long. Germline CDR1 SQVTM, CDR2 ANQGSEA. Deletions cut 4 bases from V and 0 bases from J, with 5 bases between. The CDR3 loop reads CSVVSSTDTQYF. In DNA form, the CDR3 reads TGCAGCGTTGTATCTAGCACAGATACGCAGTATTTT.

V usage is TRBV7-9 and J usage is TRBJ2-2; D is ambiguous. The CDR3 runs to 15 residues. The germline V gene has CDR1 SEHNR and CDR2 FQNEAQ (reference sequence). Trimming pared 8 bases from V and 1 base from J, leaving 14 bases between. This CDR3 is CASVAVRGNTGELFF. The CDR3 DNA follows: TGTGCCAGCGTTGCCGTGCGAGGGAACACCGGGGAGCTGTTTTTT.

The rearrangement joins TRBV29-1 to TRBJ1-5; unclear D gene. There are 13 residues in the CDR3. Germline assignment: CDR1 SQVTM and CDR2 ANQGSEA. V lost 4 bases, J lost 0 bases, and 7 bases lay in between. The CDR3 DNA follows: TGCAGCGTTGGGTACGGTAGCAATCAGCCCCAGCATTTT. Translated: CSVGYGSNQPQHF.

This clone was found a few times. The chain uses TRBV9 and TRBJ2-5; D perhaps matches TRBD2 (5 bases). V was shortened by 0 bases and J by 1 base, with 10 bases between the two germline ends. The CDR3 is 15 amino acids. CDR1 and CDR2 from the germline V gene are SGDLS and YYNGEE. CDR3 in amino acids: CASSVEERPQETQYF. The CDR3, as DNA: TGTGCCAGCAGCGTAGAGGAGCGGCCCCAAGAGACCCAGTACTTC.

The chain carries TRBV19 and TRBJ1-5; 8 bases match TRBD1. Germline V lookup: CDR1 LNHDA, CDR2 SQIVND (reference sequence). After removal of 7 bases from V and 11 bases from J, the junction contained 10 bases not matched to a gene. The CDR3 has 13 residues. DNA for the CDR3: TGTGCCAGTACCACGGACAGGGAGTTGTCCCAGCATTTT. This translates into CASTTDRELSQHF.

This chain's CDR3 is CASSDWGPGGETQYF. Here the CDR3 DNA reads TGTGCCAGCAGTGATTGGGGCCCCGGGGGAGAGACCCAGTACTTC. The chain links TRBV2 to TRBJ2-5, with D maybe TRBD2 (6 bases). Germline CDR1 SNHLY, CDR2 FYNNEI. V was cut by 3 bases and J by 4 bases, with 15 bases left in between. CDR3 length: 15 residues.

This sequence joins TRBV12-5 and TRBJ2-6, with unresolved D. Germline V gives CDR1 LGHNT, CDR2 FRNRAP. V was pared by 5 bases and J by 0 bases, with 8 bases between. The CDR3 extends over 15 amino acids. The CDR3 here is CASGPRFSGANVLTF. The CDR3 DNA sequence: TGTGCTAGTGGTCCCCGGTTCTCTGGGGCCAACGTCCTGACTTTC.

This chain connects TRBV15 to TRBJ2-2, with D perhaps matching TRBD2 (5 bases). This CDR3 has 15 residues. V was clipped by 2 bases and J by 7 bases, with 14 bases between them. CDR1 LNHNV and CDR2 YYDKDF come from the germline V gene (reference sequence). DNA of the CDR3: TGTGCCACCAGCAGACGGACTGGGGATGGCGGGGAGCTGTTTTTT. Protein sequence: CATSRRTGDGGELFF.

This clone has only one observation. The rearrangement links TRBV7-2 to TRBJ2-1, with 11 nucleotides matching TRBD2. Germline CDR1 is SGHTA and CDR2 is FQGNSA. Losses at the gene ends were 5 bases for V and 4 bases for J; bases not matched to a gene: 7. There are 16 residues in the CDR3. The CDR3 sequence is CASSRSGTSGYNEQFF. The CDR3 DNA follows: TGTGCCAGCAGCCGATCCGGGACTAGCGGATACAATGAGCAGTTCTTC.

V usage is TRBV5-6 and J usage is TRBJ2-5; D possibly corresponds to TRBD1 (5 bases). The DNA end favors TRBJ2-7, so the J call may be wrong. This CDR3 is 16 amino acids long. Germline CDR1 and CDR2: SGHDT and YYEEEE. The CDR3 reads CASSDQERRANYEQYF. CDR3 DNA sequence: TGTGCCAGCAGCGACCAAGAACGCAGGGCTAACTACGAGCAGTACTTC.

This chain connects TRBV6-1 to TRBJ2-4; possible D gene TRBD2, 5 bases. This CDR3 region has 18 residues. The ends were cut back, 3 bases at V and 2 bases at J, with 20 bases in the middle. Germline CDR1 MNHNS, CDR2 SASEGT. As DNA, the CDR3 is TGTGCCAGCAGTGACCCCGTGGGATCCCCCGGGACCAAAAACATTCAGTACTTC. Translated, it gives CASSDPVGSPGTKNIQYF.

This clone appeared a few times. The chain combines TRBV7-2 with TRBJ1-1, with TRBD1 identical over 8 bases. This CDR3 comprises 13 residues. Per the germline V gene, CDR1 is SGHTA and CDR2 is FQGNSA. Unmatched junction bases numbered 6, after V lost 1 base and J lost 11 bases. The CDR3 is CASSLGPGQGAFF. In nucleotides, the CDR3 is TGTGCCAGCAGCTTAGGACCCGGACAGGGCGCTTTCTTT.

The chain combines TRBV7-9 with TRBJ2-3; 9 bases align to TRBD1. Trimming cost V 3 bases and J 4 bases; bases outside gene matches: 5. CDR1 is SEHNR, CDR2 FQNEAQ, per germline (reference sequence). This CDR3 contains 15 residues. This CDR3 reads CASSFGTGSADTQYF. CDR3 DNA sequence: TGTGCCAGCAGCTTTGGGACAGGGAGCGCAGATACGCAGTATTTT.

This clone was seen once. V and J are TRBV4-3 and TRBJ2-5, with 9 bases that match TRBD1. Germline V gene sequence: CDR1 LGHNA, CDR2 YSLEER. The CDR3 contains 15 residues. The J segment lost 5 bases and the V segment lost 2 bases, leaving 6 bases of the junction unmatched. The CDR3: CASSQSGTGHETQYF. In DNA form, the CDR3 reads TGCGCCAGCAGCCAATCCGGGACAGGGCACGAGACCCAGTACTTC.

This chain joins TRBV19 and TRBJ2-2; D possibly corresponds to TRBD1 (6 bases). The germline CDR1 and CDR2 sequences are LNHDA and SQIVND (reference sequence). V was shortened by 7 bases and J by 0 bases, with 12 bases between the two germline ends. CDR3 length equals 15 residues. CDR3 bases: TGTGCCAGTACCGTAACAGGGACGAACACCGGGGAGCTGTTTTTT. Encoded protein: CASTVTGTNTGELFF.